What follows are 18 T cell receptor beta chains derived from one specimen sequenced in a study of blood T cell repertoires in COVID-19. Method: immunoSEQ multiplex PCR; TCRdb's copy keeps in-frame clones and lacks some. In the table there are roughly 480,000 clones, 75% to 90% of which are singletons. Material for sequencing was peripheral blood. All receptors come from a man aged 18 to 30 with COVID-19, enrolled during active disease.

The genes are TRBV10-2 and TRBJ2-1, with D possibly TRBD2 on 6 matching bases. The CDR3 has 15 residues. The V gene's germline CDR1 is WSHSY and CDR2 SAAADI. Trimming cost V 8 bases and J 7 bases, with 21 bases left between them. The CDR3 region has the DNA TGCGCCAGCTCCCCCACGCGGGACCCAAGGAATGAGCAGTTCTTC. Translation gives CASSPTRDPRNEQFF.

The chain has TRBV3-1 (or the pseudogene TRBV3-2) and TRBJ2-7, with 8 bases matching TRBD1. CDR1 and CDR2 from the germline V gene are LGHDT and YNNKEL (reference sequence). Germline trimming cut 4 bases from V and 2 bases from J; bases unmatched to any gene: 7. The CDR3 contains 15 residues. The CDR3 reads CASSPPGQETYEQYF. As DNA, the CDR3 is TGTGCCAGCAGCCCGCCGGGACAGGAGACCTACGAGCAGTACTTC.

The chain recombines TRBV3-1 (or the pseudogene TRBV3-2) with TRBJ1-4, with D perhaps matching TRBD1 (5 bases). Germline CDR1 LGHDT, CDR2 YNNKEL (reference sequence). This CDR3 region has 17 residues. With 4 bases removed from V and 0 bases from J, the gap between germline ends came to 15 bases. The DNA of the CDR3 is TGTGCCAGCAGCCGTTCTCGGACACTTGCAACTAATGAAAAACTGTTTTTT. The encoded protein is CASSRSRTLATNEKLFF.

The V and J genes are TRBV7-9 and TRBJ1-6; the D gene is possibly TRBD1 (5 bases). The germline V and J ends were trimmed by 0 bases and 14 bases, with 14 bases remaining between them. Per the germline V gene, CDR1 is SEHNR and CDR2 is FQNEAQ (reference sequence). The CDR3 runs 14 residues. Written as DNA, the CDR3 is TGTGCCAGCAGCTTAGCTGTGTCAGGGCTTACCCTCCACTTT. Amino acid sequence: CASSLAVSGLTLHF.

The V gene is TRBV15, the J gene TRBJ2-5; 9 bases agree with TRBD2. V trimming: 1 base; J trimming: 6 bases; junction bases outside the gene matches: 9. The CDR3 spans 16 residues. Germline lookup yields CDR1 LNHNV and CDR2 YYDKDF (reference sequence). The DNA for the CDR3 is TGTGCCACCAGCAGAGCACAGCGGGGGGCCAAGCAGACCCAGTACTTC. Its protein product is CATSRAQRGAKQTQYF.

For this clone: Other DNA sequences in this specimen translate into the identical CDR3. This chain joins TRBV7-9 and TRBJ1-2, with 9 bases aligning to TRBD1. J gave up 6 bases and V 2 bases, and 4 bases lay outside the gene matches. This CDR3 region has 14 residues. The V gene's germline CDR1 is SEHNR and CDR2 FQNEAQ (reference sequence). The CDR3: CASSLPGQGNGYTF. The CDR3 bases are TGTGCCAGCAGCTTACCCGGACAGGGGAATGGCTACACCTTC. Together with reference TRBV7-9 and TRBJ1-2, the CDR3 gives the full variable domain: DTGVSQNPRHKITKRGQNVTFRCDPISEHNRLYWYRQTLGQGPEFLTYFQNEAQLEKSRLLSDRFSAERPKGSFSTLEIQRTEQGDSAMYLCASSLPGQGNGYTFGSGTRLTVV.

The chain couples TRBV5-1 to TRBJ2-3; 7 bases match TRBD1. This CDR3 is built from 17 residues. CDR1 and CDR2 (germline): SGHRS, YFSETQ. The V gene end was trimmed by 3 bases and the J gene end by 0 bases; junction bases not matched to a gene: 10. As DNA, the CDR3 is TGCGCCAGCAGCTACCTGGGACAGCTCAGAAGCACAGATACGCAGTATTTT. It specifies CASSYLGQLRSTDTQYF. Supplemented by reference TRBV5-1 and TRBJ2-3, the full variable domain reads KAGVTQTPRYLIKTRGQQVTLSCSPISGHRSVSWYQQTPGQGLQFLFEYFSETQRNKGNFPGRFSGRQFSNSRSEMNVSTLELGDSALYLCASSYLGQLRSTDTQYFGPGTRLTVL.

This clone appeared once. The genes are TRBV7-3 and TRBJ2-3, with 9 bases identical to TRBD1. Unmatched junction bases numbered 5, after V lost 4 bases and J lost 6 bases. The CDR3 is 14 amino acids. Germline CDR1 reads SGHTA; CDR2 reads FQGTGA. CDR3 nucleotides: TGTGCCAGCAGCTCGACAGGGGGGTCGGATACGCAGTATTTT. It codes for CASSSTGGSDTQYF.

The chain recombines TRBV12-5 with TRBJ1-4; unclear D gene. The germline gives CDR1 LGHNT, CDR2 FRNRAP. The CDR3 is 14 residues long. V lost 4 bases, J lost 2 bases, and 8 bases lay in between. CDR3 region: CASGSPFTNEKLFF. CDR3 nucleotide sequence: TGTGCTAGTGGTTCCCCATTTACTAATGAAAAACTGTTTTTT. The variable domain in full, with the rest retrieved from reference TRBV12-5 and TRBJ1-4, is DARVTQTPRHKVTEMGQEVTMRCQPILGHNTVFWYRQTMMQGLELLAYFRNRAPLDDSGMPKDRFSAEMPDATLATLKIQPSEPRDSAVYFCASGSPFTNEKLFFGSGTQLSVL.

The genes are TRBV6-5 and TRBJ1-1, with D uncertain. This CDR3 has 12 amino acids. Germline V gene data show CDR1 as MNHEY and CDR2 as SVGAGI. The ends were cut back, 9 bases at V and 5 bases at J, with 13 bases in the middle. Here the CDR3 DNA reads TGTGCCAGTAAAGCCGTAGCGACTGAAGCTTTCTTT. Translating gives CASKAVATEAFF.

The chain has TRBV5-4 and TRBJ2-1, with D perhaps matching TRBD1 (6 bases). The CDR3 is 14 amino acids. V lost 0 bases to trimming and J lost 7 bases, with 11 bases between them. Germline V gene lookup returns CDR1 SGHNT and CDR2 YYREEE (reference sequence). The DNA of the CDR3 is TGTGCCAGCAGCTTGGATGGGGGCCCTAATGAGCAGTTCTTC. Its protein product is CASSLDGGPNEQFF.

The chain links TRBV11-3 to TRBJ2-2; D remains ambiguous. V lost 3 bases to trimming and J lost 0 bases, with 5 bases between them. Germline-derived CDR1 and CDR2 are SGHNT and YENEEA. The CDR3 covers 14 residues. The CDR3 here is CASSFYANTGELFF. The CDR3 DNA reads as TGTGCCAGCAGCTTCTATGCGAACACCGGGGAGCTGTTTTTT.

The chain combines TRBV9 with TRBJ2-2, with 9 bases lining up with TRBD2. The CDR3 consists of 16 residues. Germline values: CDR1 SGDLS, CDR2 YYNGEE. Unmatched junction bases numbered 3, after V lost 0 bases and J lost 3 bases. This CDR3 is CASSVGAGGYTGELFF. CDR3 DNA sequence: TGTGCCAGCAGCGTAGGGGCGGGAGGGTACACCGGGGAGCTGTTTTTT.

This clone was detected only a few times. V usage is TRBV2 and J usage is TRBJ2-2; 11 nucleotides match TRBD2. The CDR3 extends over 15 amino acids. V trimming: 0 bases; J trimming: 6 bases; junction bases outside the gene matches: 0. Per the germline V gene, CDR1 is SNHLY and CDR2 is FYNNEI. Here the CDR3 reads CASSEALAGAGELFF. CDR3 DNA: TGTGCCAGCAGTGAAGCACTAGCGGGAGCCGGGGAGCTGTTTTTT.

The chain couples TRBV19 to TRBJ2-1, with 11 bases aligning to TRBD2. Germline CDR1 LNHDA, CDR2 SQIVND (reference sequence). With V trimmed by 7 bases and J by 5 bases, 7 bases remained unmatched. There are 15 residues in the CDR3. The CDR3 DNA reads as TGTGCCAGTACACCTCTAGCGGGGGGCAACAATGAGCAGTTCTTC. This gives the protein CASTPLAGGNNEQFF.

The chain joins TRBV4-2 to TRBJ2-3, with 11 positions matching TRBD2. Per germline, CDR1 LGHNA and CDR2 YNFKEQ. This CDR3 region has 16 residues. Trimming cost V 1 base and J 0 bases; bases outside gene matches: 0. The CDR3, as DNA: TGTGCCAGCAGCCAAGCTAGCGGGGGGAGCACAGATACGCAGTATTTT. Encoded protein: CASSQASGGSTDTQYF.

The V and J genes are TRBV12-3 or TRBV12-4 and TRBJ1-2, with D maybe TRBD1 (5 bases). CDR3 length equals 13 residues. V shed 6 bases and J shed 3 bases, with 11 bases lying between them. The CDR3 DNA follows: TGTGCCAGCAGCCCCCAGACAGACTATGGCTACACCTTC. This codes for CASSPQTDYGYTF.

The V call is TRBV6-6, the J call TRBJ2-1; 8 bases match TRBD2. Per the germline V gene, CDR1 is MNHNY and CDR2 is SVGAGI (reference sequence). The CDR3 spans 14 residues. Trimming cost V 2 bases and J 8 bases; bases outside gene matches: 5. This chain's CDR3 is CASSYPVTSDEQFF. The CDR3 nucleotides are TGTGCCAGCAGTTACCCTGTGACTAGCGATGAGCAGTTCTTC.